Sequencing of this TCR beta chain was carried out in a study of blood T cell repertoires in COVID-19. This clone appeared once. TCRdb's copy holds only in-frame clones and misses some; the assay was immunoSEQ multiplex PCR. The data show roughly 240,000 clones, roughly 83% seen once. Germline V lookup: CDR1 SGHNT, CDR2 YENEEA. This CDR3 has 13 residues. V was clipped by 5 bases and J by 4 bases, with 11 bases between them. The TCR sequence derives from a woman aged 45-65 years who had recovered from COVID-19. This chain uses TRBV11-3 with TRBJ1-1, with no clear D. The source material was PBMCs or T cells enriched from blood (not recorded which). The CDR3 DNA is TGTGCCAGCAGCCCCGGTCGTACCACTGAAGCTTTCTTT. Translated: CASSPGRTTEAFF.